This passage covers 24 T cell receptor beta chains from one sample sequenced in a study of HIV-infected patients and healthy controls. All unsorted peripheral T cells were captured because whole blood was used without fractionation. About 550 ng RNA was reverse transcribed with alpha and beta constant-region primers. Using multiplexing indices, alpha and beta chain libraries were generated apart by chain-specific third strand synthesis. MiXCR was run by TCRdb on the 5' RACE reads, yielding one entry per CDR3 protein. The table lists more than 9,500 distinct CDR3 sequences, about 9% of them singletons, with around a quarter in the top ten. This specimen was blood, taken before antiretroviral therapy. Receptor source: an adult with HIV infection. The donor label of this sample is uncertain.

The chain employs TRBV7-8 and TRBJ1-1; possibly TRBD1 for D (6 bases). Trimming removed 2 bases at V and 3 bases at J, with 16 bases between. The germline gives CDR1 SGHVS, CDR2 FQNEAQ. The CDR3 is 16 residues long. The CDR3: CASSLSLDRSYTEAFF. The DNA for the CDR3 is TGTGCCAGCAGCTTAAGCCTGGACAGATCTTACACTGAAGCTTTCTTT.

DNA of the CDR3: TGTGCCAGCAGCCGACAGGGGGCTGATGAAGCTTTCTTT. It codes for CASSRQGADEAFF. The chain recombines TRBV7-8 with TRBJ1-1, with 10 bases matching TRBD1. The V and J ends lost 5 bases and 7 bases, in that order; junction bases with no gene match: 4. The CDR3 contains 13 residues. Germline lookup yields CDR1 SGHVS and CDR2 FQNEAQ.

Many counts were recorded for this clonotype. The CDR3 sequence: CAISEEGLYGYTF. CDR3 bases: TGTGCCATCAGTGAGGAGGGGCTTTATGGCTACACCTTC. The genes are TRBV10-3 and TRBJ1-2; D is perhaps TRBD1 (5 bases). V gave up 2 bases and J gave up 5 bases, with 9 bases separating them. The CDR3 is made up of 13 amino acids. CDR1 ENHRY and CDR2 SYGVKD come from the germline V gene.

This clonotype was recorded many times. The chain employs TRBV7-2 and TRBJ2-3; 7 nucleotides line up with TRBD1. The germline gives CDR1 SGHTA, CDR2 FQGNSA. With V trimmed by 0 bases and J by 2 bases, 2 bases remained unmatched. This CDR3 is 15 amino acids long. The CDR3 sequence is CASSLAGQATDTQYF. The CDR3 region has the DNA TGTGCCAGCAGCTTAGCCGGACAGGCCACAGATACGCAGTATTTT.

This clonotype was seen many times. The chain has TRBV27 and TRBJ2-3; D uncertain. V lost 8 bases and J lost 2, with 17 bases in between. Germline V gene data show CDR1 as MNHEY and CDR2 as SMNVEV (reference sequence). The CDR3 contains 15 residues. CDR3 in amino acids: CASPRPDTYTDTQYF. Written as DNA, the CDR3 is TGTGCCAGCCCGCGACCAGATACATACACAGATACGCAGTATTTT.

This clonotype has at least ten counts. The rearrangement links TRBV6-4 to TRBJ1-1; D is possibly TRBD1 (5 bases). V shed 0 bases and J shed 4 bases, with 21 bases lying between them. Germline CDR1 is MRHNA and CDR2 is SNTAGT. This CDR3 contains 18 residues. This CDR3 is CASSDSLEAGPQSTEAFF. The CDR3 DNA is TGTGCCAGCAGTGACTCGTTAGAGGCAGGGCCCCAGAGCACTGAAGCTTTCTTT.

At least ten counts were recorded for this clonotype. This chain connects TRBV5-1 to TRBJ1-1, with 8 bases identical to TRBD1. Germline CDR1 is SGHRS and CDR2 is YFSETQ. The CDR3 runs 13 residues. Unmatched junction bases numbered 5, after V lost 6 bases and J lost 4 bases. The chain's CDR3 is CASTWTGTTEAFF. DNA of the CDR3: TGCGCCAGCACTTGGACAGGGACCACTGAAGCTTTCTTT.

This clonotype came up many times. The V and J genes are TRBV5-6 and TRBJ2-5; D is possibly TRBD1 (6 bases). The CDR3 covers 15 residues. Germline V gene lookup returns CDR1 SGHDT and CDR2 YYEEEE. V dropped 4 bases and J dropped 1 base, with 14 bases sitting between them. The CDR3 DNA sequence: TGTGCCAGCAGCCTGGACACAGGGACCCAAGAGACCCAGTACTTC. This translates into CASSLDTGTQETQYF. Using reference TRBV5-6 and TRBJ2-5 for the parts outside the CDR3, the full variable domain is DAGVTQSPTHLIKTRGQQVTLRCSPKSGHDTVSWYQQALGQGPQFIFQYYEEEERQRGNFPDRFSGHQFPNYSSELNVNALLLGDSALYLCASSLDTGTQETQYFGPGTRLLVL.

This clonotype has a handful of counts. The chain uses TRBV20-1 and TRBJ2-7; 8 nucleotides match TRBD2. Germline-derived CDR1 and CDR2 are DFQATT and SNEGSKA (reference sequence). The length of the CDR3 is 13 residues. With V trimmed by 3 bases and J by 4 bases, 5 bases remained unmatched. CDR3 protein: CSASLAGTYEQYF. The CDR3 nucleotides are TGCAGTGCTAGCCTAGCGGGTACTTACGAGCAGTACTTC.

This clonotype was observed a handful of times. This chain connects TRBV30 to TRBJ1-4; 9 nucleotides agree with TRBD1. Germline V gives CDR1 GTSNPN, CDR2 SVGIG (reference sequence). CDR3 size: 14 residues. V lost 4 bases, J lost 8 bases, and 8 bases stayed unmatched. CDR3 loop: CAWTQTGGEEKLFF. The CDR3, as DNA: TGTGCCTGGACCCAAACAGGGGGCGAAGAAAAACTGTTTTTT.

This clonotype occurred many times. The rearrangement links TRBV6-5 to TRBJ1-6, with 10 bases lining up with TRBD1. V was pared by 6 bases and J by 0 bases, with 5 bases of the junction left unmatched. There are 17 residues in the CDR3. CDR1 MNHEY and CDR2 SVGAGI come from the germline V gene. CDR3 in amino acids: CASRRTGGSSYNSPLHF. CDR3 nucleotides: TGTGCCAGCAGGAGGACAGGGGGATCCTCCTATAATTCACCCCTCCACTTT.

This clonotype showed up many times. The chain links TRBV6-5 to TRBJ1-1; no reliable D call. The CDR3 covers 15 residues. CDR1 MNHEY and CDR2 SVGAGI come from the germline V gene. V dropped 4 bases and J dropped 4 bases, with 16 bases sitting between them. CDR3 residues: CASSSLGSRRTEAFF. In nucleotides, the CDR3 is TGTGCCAGCAGTTCCCTGGGTTCAAGGCGCACTGAAGCTTTCTTT.

This clonotype occurred many times. CDR3 in amino acids: CATSDNREGADTQYF. The CDR3 DNA reads as TGTGCCACCAGTGATAACAGGGAGGGGGCAGATACGCAGTATTTT. The chain joins TRBV24-1 to TRBJ2-3; possibly TRBD2 for D (7 bases). Germline V CDR1 and CDR2: KGHDR, SFDVKD. The V end lost 3 bases, the J end lost 4 bases, and 13 bases lay between the germline ends. The CDR3 is 15 amino acids.

The sample holds many counts of this clonotype. J is TRBJ2-7 and V is TRBV10-1; D gene uncertain. This CDR3 spans 15 amino acids. V was cut by 8 bases and J by 6 bases, with 23 bases left in between. The germline gives CDR1 WNHNN, CDR2 SYGVQD (reference sequence). CDR3 sequence (DNA): TGCGCCAGCGTTAAGGTTTACAGCCTGTCGGGCGAGCAGTACTTC. It translates to CASVKVYSLSGEQYF.

This clonotype has ten or more counts. The chain employs TRBV24-1 and TRBJ2-2; possibly TRBD1 for D (5 bases). V shed 4 bases and J shed 6 bases, with 14 bases lying between them. The CDR3 has 15 residues. Germline V gene lookup returns CDR1 KGHDR and CDR2 SFDVKD. The chain's CDR3 is CATSEQRSGPGELFF. The CDR3 bases are TGTGCCACCAGTGAGCAACGTTCAGGGCCCGGGGAGCTGTTTTTT.

This clonotype was detected ten times or more. J is TRBJ1-1 and V is TRBV11-2, with 8 nucleotides matching TRBD1. CDR3 length: 13 residues. In germline, CDR1 is SGHAT, CDR2 FQNNGV. V was clipped by 5 bases and J by 3 bases; unmatched bases: 2. This chain's CDR3 is CASSLDRDTEAFF. In DNA, the CDR3 is TGTGCCAGCAGCCTGGACAGGGACACTGAAGCTTTCTTT.

This clonotype was seen ten or more times. The V and J genes are TRBV19 and TRBJ2-1, with a possible D match to TRBD2 (6 bases). CDR1 LNHDA and CDR2 SQIVND come from the germline V gene (reference sequence). Trimming pared 3 bases from V and 7 bases from J, leaving 19 bases between. This CDR3 is built from 16 residues. Here the CDR3 DNA reads TGTGCCAGTAGTATTGTGGCGGGACCAATGGGAAATGAGCAGTTCTTC. The encoded protein is CASSIVAGPMGNEQFF. Using reference TRBV19 and TRBJ2-1 for the parts outside the CDR3, the full variable domain is DGGITQSPKYLFRKEGQNVTLSCEQNLNHDAMYWYRQDPGQGLRLIYYSQIVNDFQKGDIAEGYSVSREKKESFPLTVTSAQKNPTAFYLCASSIVAGPMGNEQFFGPGTRLTVL.

This clonotype rates as medium-sized. The V call is TRBV12-3 or TRBV12-4, the J call TRBJ1-6; possibly TRBD1 for D (5 bases). With 1 base removed from V and 8 bases from J, the gap between germline ends came to 12 bases. The CDR3 has 15 amino acids. The CDR3 here is CASSLEGPEDSPLHF. DNA of the CDR3: TGTGCCAGCAGTTTAGAGGGACCTGAGGATTCACCCCTCCACTTT.

This clonotype qualifies as medium-sized. This chain links TRBV18 with TRBJ1-4; D unclear. V lost 4 bases, J lost 8 bases, and 11 bases lay in between. Per the germline V gene, CDR1 is KGHSH and CDR2 is LQKENI. This CDR3 spans 13 amino acids. CDR3 region: CASSRAGKEKLFF. The CDR3 DNA reads as TGTGCCAGCTCACGAGCCGGGAAAGAAAAACTGTTTTTT.

This clonotype was observed at least ten times. The V call is TRBV7-8, the J call TRBJ2-3, with 7 bases matching TRBD2. The CDR3 covers 14 residues. Germline CDR1 SGHVS, CDR2 FQNEAQ. After removal of 4 bases from V and 4 bases from J, the junction contained 5 bases not matched to a gene. The chain's CDR3 is CASSSLAHSDTQYF. The DNA for the CDR3 is TGTGCCAGCAGCTCACTAGCGCACTCAGATACGCAGTATTTT. Full variable domain (missing parts from reference TRBV7-8 and TRBJ2-3): GAGVSQSPRYKVAKRGQDVALRCDPISGHVSLFWYQQALGQGPEFLTYFQNEAQLDKSGLPSDRFFAERPEGSVSTLKIQRTQQEDSAVYLCASSSLAHSDTQYFGPGTRLTVL.

This clonotype was detected many times. V and J are TRBV11-3 and TRBJ2-3, with a possible D match to TRBD2 (6 bases). From germline, CDR1 is SGHNT and CDR2 YENEEA. The CDR3 totals 15 residues. Trimming left V 2 bases short and J 2 bases short, with 11 bases between. As DNA, the CDR3 is TGTGCCAGCAGCTTACGGGGGTTATACACAGATACGCAGTATTTT. It encodes CASSLRGLYTDTQYF. Looking up the rest from reference TRBV11-3 and TRBJ2-3 gives the full variable domain: EAGVVQSPRYKIIEKKQPVAFWCNPISGHNTLYWYLQNLGQGPELLIRYENEEAVDDSQLPKDRFSAERLKGVDSTLKIQPAELGDSAVYLCASSLRGLYTDTQYFGPGTRLTVL.

The sample holds many counts of this clonotype. J is TRBJ1-2 and V is TRBV12-3 or TRBV12-4; 7 nucleotides match TRBD1. V lost 1 base to trimming and J lost 4 bases; unmatched junction nucleotides: 6. The CDR3 contains 15 residues. CDR3 sequence reads: CASSLGEGAFYGYTF. CDR3 nucleotide sequence: TGTGCCAGCAGTTTAGGAGAGGGGGCGTTCTATGGCTACACCTTC.

This clonotype was seen repeatedly, ten times or more. The rearrangement uses TRBV5-1 and TRBJ2-2, with 9 nucleotides matching TRBD1. The CDR3 consists of 14 residues. After removal of 4 bases from V and 8 bases from J, the junction contained 6 bases not matched to a gene. Per the germline V gene, CDR1 is SGHRS and CDR2 is YFSETQ. Here the CDR3 reads CASSPGTGRGELFF. The CDR3 coding sequence is TGCGCCAGCAGCCCCGGGACAGGGCGAGGGGAGCTGTTTTTT.

The chain joins TRBV6-5 to TRBJ2-7; 12 bases line up with TRBD2. Trimming removed 4 bases from V and 4 bases from J; junction bases left unmatched: 5. Germline V CDR1 and CDR2: MNHEY, SVGAGI. The CDR3 is 15 residues long. As DNA, the CDR3 is TGTGCCAGCAGTTTAAGACTAGCGGGGGTATACGAGCAGTACTTC. It specifies CASSLRLAGVYEQYF.